This entry lists 20 T cell receptor beta chains sequenced from one sample in a study of neurological immune-mediated disorders. TCRdb analysed the 5' RACE reads with MiXCR anew, one entry per CDR3 protein. The sample holds more than 75,000 distinct CDR3 sequences, 3% to 4.5% seen once. The sequencing input was PBMCs. The source of these receptors is a woman aged 45-60 years with multiple sclerosis.

This clonotype was observed at least ten times. The V call is TRBV10-3, the J call TRBJ1-5, with 8 bases identical to TRBD1. Trimming cost V 6 bases and J 2 bases; bases outside gene matches: 3. CDR1 and CDR2 from the germline V gene are ENHRY and SYGVKD. The CDR3 loop spans 14 amino acids. The CDR3 loop reads CAIRTGDGNQPQHF. The CDR3 DNA reads as TGTGCCATCAGGACAGGGGATGGCAATCAGCCCCAGCATTTT.

There are many counts of this clonotype. The chain links TRBV25-1 to TRBJ2-3; 13 positions agree with TRBD2. The V gene end was trimmed by 8 bases and the J gene end by 6 bases; junction bases not matched to a gene: 11. Germline CDR1 reads MGHDK; CDR2 reads SYGVNS. The CDR3 sequence is 16 residues long. This chain's CDR3 is CASSRLAGGRWDTQYF. The CDR3 DNA is TGTGCCAGCTCCAGACTAGCGGGGGGCCGGTGGGATACGCAGTATTTT.

Ten or more counts support this clonotype. The V gene is TRBV7-6, the J gene TRBJ2-7; 7 bases are a match to TRBD1. The CDR3 totals 17 residues. J gave up 3 bases and V 5 bases, and 16 bases lay outside the gene matches. The germline gives CDR1 SGHVS, CDR2 FNYEAQ. The CDR3 reads CASSDIETGTHYYEQYF. The CDR3 bases are TGTGCCAGCAGCGATATAGAGACAGGGACCCATTACTACGAGCAGTACTTC.

This clonotype has a count of ten or more. V is TRBV5-1 and J is TRBJ1-2; tentative D call: TRBD1 (5 bases). V lost 5 bases and J lost 1, with 9 bases in between. Germline assignment: CDR1 SGHRS and CDR2 YFSETQ. CDR3 size: 13 residues. CDR3 in DNA: TGCGCCAGCAGGACAGTTAATAACTATGGCTACACCTTC. Protein sequence: CASRTVNNYGYTF. Full variable domain (remainder filled in from reference TRBV5-1 and TRBJ1-2): KAGVTQTPRYLIKTRGQQVTLSCSPISGHRSVSWYQQTPGQGLQFLFEYFSETQRNKGNFPGRFSGRQFSNSRSEMNVSTLELGDSALYLCASRTVNNYGYTFGSGTRLTVV.

This clonotype was seen repeatedly, ten times or more. The chain couples TRBV5-1 to TRBJ1-6; D is unresolved. This CDR3 spans 15 amino acids. The germline V and J ends were trimmed by 1 base and 10 bases, with 15 bases remaining between them. The V gene's germline CDR1 is SGHRS and CDR2 YFSETQ. CDR3 bases: TGCGCCAGCAGCTTGACGGGAGTGGGTCTATCACCCCTCCACTTT. It specifies CASSLTGVGLSPLHF.

The chain recombines TRBV7-9 with TRBJ2-1; D is uncertain. This CDR3 contains 17 residues. The germline V gene has CDR1 SEHNR and CDR2 FQNEAQ (reference sequence). The V end was cut by 4 bases, the J end by 6 bases, with 22 bases between. CDR3 loop: CASSSKNSGWTGNEQFF. The DNA for the CDR3 is TGTGCCAGCAGCTCCAAAAATTCCGGGTGGACCGGCAATGAGCAGTTCTTC.

Regarding this clonotype: In this CDR3 the conserved last residue, phenylalanine or tryptophan, is missing, so a read error is likely. V gene TRBV20-1 combines with J gene TRBJ1-2; D gene unclear. Germline V CDR1 and CDR2: DFQATT, SNEGSKA (reference sequence). The length of the CDR3 is 12 residues. Trimming cost V 0 bases and J 8 bases, with 10 bases left between them. The CDR3 DNA follows: TGCAGTGCTAGAGACCCCCACTGGGGCTACACCAAC. As protein: CSARDPHWGYTN.

In this sample, this clonotype turned up many times. The rearrangement links TRBV12-5 to TRBJ1-1; the match to TRBD1 covers 8 bases. CDR3 length equals 13 residues. In germline, CDR1 is LGHNT, CDR2 FRNRAP. V was pared by 9 bases and J by 4 bases, with 7 bases of the junction left unmatched. The CDR3 DNA sequence: TGTGCTAGCCGGCAGGGGGCTTTCACTGAAGCTTTCTTT. It is translated as CASRQGAFTEAFF.

This clonotype appeared many times. The chain links TRBV5-5 to TRBJ2-3, with 11 nucleotides matching TRBD2. The CDR3 loop spans 19 amino acids. After removal of 6 bases from V and 5 bases from J, the junction contained 20 bases not matched to a gene. Germline V gene lookup returns CDR1 SGHKS and CDR2 YYEKEE (reference sequence). The CDR3: CASNTKPPGLAVSGDTQYF. The CDR3 DNA reads TGTGCCAGCAACACTAAGCCCCCGGGACTAGCGGTCTCCGGAGATACGCAGTATTTT.

This clonotype appeared many times. The CDR3 loop is CASSSARGGDYGYTF. The CDR3 nucleotides read TGCGCCAGCAGCTCGGCGCGAGGGGGAGACTATGGCTACACCTTC. The V call is TRBV5-1, the J call TRBJ1-2, with D tentatively TRBD1 (6 bases). Germline assignment: CDR1 SGHRS and CDR2 YFSETQ. V was shortened by 3 bases and J by 3 bases, with 15 bases between the two germline ends. The CDR3 totals 15 residues.

This clonotype was counted ten times or more. The V call is TRBV20-1, the J call TRBJ2-7; tentative D call: TRBD1 (6 bases). The CDR3 is made up of 11 amino acids. V was clipped by 5 bases and J by 4 bases, with 9 bases between them. CDR1 is DFQATT and CDR2 is SNEGSKA in the germline V gene (reference sequence). CDR3: CSAPDRYEQYF. The CDR3 DNA sequence: TGCAGTGCTCCGGACAGATACGAGCAGTACTTC.

This clonotype was observed at least ten times. The chain combines TRBV5-4 with TRBJ1-1; possibly TRBD1 for D (6 bases). The ends were cut back, 4 bases at V and 5 bases at J, with 21 bases in the middle. Germline V gene data show CDR1 as SGHNT and CDR2 as YYREEE (reference sequence). The CDR3 spans 16 residues. The CDR3 DNA reads as TGTGCCAGCAGCCAGGGGTTTTGGGGGGGAAGTACTGAAGCTTTCTTT. Protein sequence: CASSQGFWGGSTEAFF.

This clonotype was seen repeatedly, ten times or more. The chain uses TRBV5-1 and TRBJ2-3, with D tentatively TRBD2 (6 bases). This CDR3 is built from 16 residues. Germline V gene data show CDR1 as SGHRS and CDR2 as YFSETQ. V was cut by 4 bases and J by 1 base, with 16 bases left in between. As DNA, the CDR3 is TGCGCCAGCAGCCTGTCCGGGGACTTTGGCACAGATACGCAGTATTTT. Translation: CASSLSGDFGTDTQYF.

This clonotype was seen only a few times. A read error may explain this, as a much larger clone is one base away. CDR3 loop: CSADRDMKKIQYF. The DNA of the CDR3 is TGCAGTGCTGACCGGGACATGAAAAAAATTCAGTACTTC. This chain links TRBV20-1 with TRBJ2-4; tentative D call: TRBD1 (6 bases). Germline CDR1 DFQATT, CDR2 SNEGSKA (reference sequence). The CDR3 runs 13 residues.

This clonotype was seen a handful of times. It may be a read error: a sequence one base away is much more abundant. The chain uses TRBV5-1 and TRBJ2-2; no reliable D call. CDR1 SGHRS and CDR2 YFSETQ come from the germline V gene. CDR3 size: 15 residues. Trimming took 1 base from V and 5 from J, leaving 12 bases between them. CDR3 DNA sequence: TGCGCCAGCAGCTTGCACCTCGCAGAGACCGGGGAGCTGTTTTTT. Residues: CASSLHLAETGELFF. The full variable domain, with the rest looked up from reference TRBV5-1 and TRBJ2-2, is KAGVTQTPRYLIKTRGQQVTLSCSPISGHRSVSWYQQTPGQGLQFLFEYFSETQRNKGNFPGRFSGRQFSNSRSEMNVSTLELGDSALYLCASSLHLAETGELFFGEGSRLTVL.

This clonotype was seen at least ten times. The chain has TRBV12-3 or TRBV12-4 and TRBJ2-5, with D tentatively TRBD1 or TRBD2 (5 bases each). V was pared by 0 bases and J by 13 bases, with 12 bases between. The length of the CDR3 is 12 residues. The CDR3 loop is CASSLALGPRYF. The CDR3 coding sequence is TGTGCCAGCAGTTTAGCGCTGGGACCCCGGTACTTC.

This clonotype was picked up many times. The rearrangement links TRBV15 to TRBJ2-1, with D perhaps assigned TRBD1 or TRBD2 (5 bases each). Germline CDR1 reads LNHNV; CDR2 reads YYDKDF (reference sequence). This CDR3 spans 16 amino acids. Between the trimmed V and J ends, which lost 1 base and 7 bases, there was a span of 17 bases. Here the CDR3 reads CATSRASGAGANEQFF. The CDR3 coding sequence is TGTGCCACCAGCAGAGCGTCCGGGGCCGGGGCGAATGAGCAGTTCTTC.

This clonotype came up many times. The chain is built from TRBV29-1 and TRBJ2-1; 10 nucleotides agree with TRBD2. The J segment lost 6 bases and the V segment lost 1 base, leaving 6 bases of the junction unmatched. CDR1 SQVTM and CDR2 ANQGSEA come from the germline V gene. The CDR3 consists of 15 residues. The CDR3 coding sequence is TGCAGCGTTGAAGCTGAACTAGCGGGGCCCAATGAGCAGTTCTTC. Translated: CSVEAELAGPNEQFF.

This clonotype has at least ten counts. The chain joins TRBV7-2 to TRBJ1-2; 9 nucleotides agree with TRBD1. With 4 bases clipped from V and 6 bases from J, the junction kept 9 bases outside the gene matches. CDR3 size: 15 residues. CDR1 and CDR2 from the germline V gene are SGHTA and FQGNSA. CDR3 amino acids: CASSSQGQGLDGYTF. The CDR3 coding sequence is TGTGCCAGCAGCTCCCAGGGACAGGGCCTTGATGGCTACACCTTC.

Ten or more counts support this clonotype. The chain joins TRBV7-3 to TRBJ2-1, with 11 nucleotides matching TRBD2. The CDR3 loop spans 17 amino acids. Per the germline V gene, CDR1 is SGHTA and CDR2 is FQGTGA. V shed 1 base and J 5 bases; nucleotides not matched to a gene: 7. The CDR3 region is CASSLRASGGLNNEQFF. CDR3 bases: TGTGCCAGCAGCTTAAGGGCTAGCGGGGGGCTCAACAATGAGCAGTTCTTC.